This is a list of T cell receptor beta chains from one sample in a study of shared clonotypes between healthy human individuals. Clones were read by immunoSEQ multiplex PCR, and TCRdb kept only the in-frame ones, dropping some. The sample gives fewer than 700,000 clones, roughly 79% of which show up once; approximately 12% is in the top ten. Specimen: PBMCs. These receptors came from a woman aged 40 to 55 in good health. Some clones in this sample may be carry-over from other donors' samples. Each CDR3 is given with its conserved first and last residue. The order of the fields is D gene, clone size, V gene, J gene, CDR3 protein. A D gene is named only where the DNA matches it firmly. The listing skips clone size in some rows; elsewhere it reads once, few, many or a size class.

D: -
size: few
V: TRBV23-1
J: TRBJ1-5
CDR3: CASSLRHSNQPQHF

D: TRBD2
size: once
V: TRBV29-1
J: TRBJ2-3
CDR3: CSVEDAVGGRVTDTQYF

D: -
size: -
V: TRBV19
J: TRBJ2-3
CDR3: CASGTGLDTQYF

D: -
size: -
V: TRBV27
J: TRBJ2-6
CDR3: CASSLAGANVLTF

D: TRBD1
size: -
V: TRBV27
J: TRBJ2-1
CDR3: CASSGTGINEQFF

D: TRBD1
size: -
V: TRBV18
J: TRBJ2-3
CDR3: CASSQSQGVSTDTQYF

D: -
size: -
V: TRBV5-1
J: TRBJ2-3
CDR3: CASTQGRGTSTDTQYF

D: TRBD2
size: once
V: TRBV28
J: TRBJ2-3
CDR3: CASSWSSGRRDTQYF

D: TRBD1
size: few
V: TRBV10-3
J: TRBJ2-7
CDR3: CAISVRDRDYEQYF

D: -
size: -
V: TRBV18
J: TRBJ2-7
CDR3: CASSDILPAGVGSYYEQYF

D: TRBD1
size: -
V: TRBV7-3
J: TRBJ2-5
CDR3: CASSLVTGDRETQYF

D: TRBD1
size: -
V: TRBV19
J: TRBJ1-4
CDR3: CASSFDRGEKLFF

D: TRBD1
size: once
V: TRBV28
J: TRBJ2-7
CDR3: CASRPPTGGSYEQYF

D: -
size: many
V: TRBV27
J: TRBJ2-1
CDR3: CASCSYSPSYNEQFF

D: -
size: once
V: TRBV10-3
J: TRBJ1-1
CDR3: CAIRDTVLNTEAFF

D: TRBD2
size: few
V: TRBV10-3
J: TRBJ2-7
CDR3: CAIGTSKGHEQYF

D: -
size: -
V: TRBV5-4
J: TRBJ1-1
CDR3: CASSSATLNTEAFF

D: -
size: -
V: TRBV30
J: TRBJ1-2
CDR3: CAWSVLREYGYTF

D: TRBD2
size: -
V: TRBV7-2
J: TRBJ2-5
CDR3: CASSLTSGSQETQYF

D: TRBD1
size: few
V: TRBV6-6
J: TRBJ1-1
CDR3: CASSYGTGGADTEAFF

D: TRBD1
size: many
V: TRBV11-3
J: TRBJ2-7
CDR3: CASSLAVRTGGLGSYEQYF

D: -
size: -
V: TRBV7-9
J: TRBJ1-2
CDR3: CASSLAPEDGYTF

D: -
size: many
V: TRBV9
J: TRBJ2-5
CDR3: CASSISGALTETQYF

D: -
size: -
V: TRBV7-9
J: TRBJ1-1
CDR3: CASSLLQGSTEAFF

D: TRBD2
size: few
V: TRBV6-1
J: TRBJ2-3
CDR3: CASSEAWLAGGGDTQYF

D: -
size: -
V: TRBV7-3
J: TRBJ2-2
CDR3: CASSFSPGGANTGELFF

D: -
size: once
V: TRBV7-9
J: TRBJ1-1
CDR3: CASSLGMGMVEAFF

D: -
size: -
V: TRBV19
J: TRBJ2-1
CDR3: CASRPGTQIYNEQFF

D: TRBD1
size: -
V: TRBV30
J: TRBJ2-6
CDR3: CAWDRDRSGANVLTF